This T cell receptor (beta chain) was sequenced for a study of radiation and T cells in renal cell carcinoma (dated by TCRdb to 2018 to 2020). Regarding the complete study: The samples were drawn from a clinical trial, where primary renal cell carcinomas were treated with 15 Gy of stereotactic body radiation therapy and then removed by nephrectomy 4 weeks afterward. Across all 53 samples, 3,800,000 or so unique CDR3 nucleotide sequences encoding around 2,500,000 unique CDR3 amino acid sequences were identified. TCR beta sequencing covered 50 to 55 samples in total, comprising around 26 tumors and roughly 27 peripheral blood samples.

This clone appeared a single time. No antigen is known for it. There are no base qualities to consult, and no much larger clone falls within one base. Study-wide findings and limitations: Tracking of blood repertoire dynamics stopped at around 4 weeks after treatment, with no follow-up past that point. In blood, the top tumor clonotypes increased between baseline and 2 weeks post-radiation and then shrank by 4 weeks, which suggests that tumor-resident clones expanded only transiently. No pretreatment tumor biopsies were available, so the baseline intratumoral presence of clonotypes could not be determined. The single-armed trial design could not address effects of radiation dose or scheduling on the TCR repertoire.

TCR beta libraries were generated from genomic DNA with the immunoSEQ kit, following the manufacturer's recommendations. To prepare libraries, a first multiplex PCR with proprietary primers was run, followed by a second PCR that added unique barcodes, and a bead cleanup was done after each round. A kit-provided positive control reaction and a negative control reaction were included in every sample batch. The final libraries underwent checking on an Agilent 4200 TapeStation D1000 ScreenTape, volumetric pooling, and quantification by qPCR. Sequencing was performed on an Illumina NextSeq500 with a MidOutput 150-cycle cartridge, and 156 Read1 and 15 Index1 cycles were run with kit custom primers. The pooled library was loaded at roughly 0.9 pM with around 22% PhiX control spiked in. As for the original processing: The vendor-processed data were analyzed in R, and a clonotype was defined as all T cells that share the same CDR3 nucleotide sequence. For clone abundance analyses, frequencies were normalized to the 10,000 most abundant clones per sample. Public T cell clones, averaging fewer than five per sample, were removed before analysis. Tumor-enriched and baseline blood-enriched clonotypes were defined by at least a 32-fold difference in abundance between compartments. A beta-binomial differential abundance model was used to identify clonotypes that expanded or contracted between blood time points. The Baroni-Urbani and Buser coefficient was used to measure tumor-blood repertoire similarity, and groups were compared with two-tailed Wilcoxon tests in R. Here the immuneACCESS table is served through TCRdb, limited to in-frame sequences with V and J called. Missing clones are a known gap in these copies; in checked studies unresolved V genes cover under half, and the rest lacks a known reason. Clone size and the V and J calls come from that table; the DNA yielded D and trimming. Within this sample are around 160,000 clones, with roughly 90% of them counted one time only. Around 4.4% of the sample is in the top ten clones.

The time point label, read with the paper, signifies: baseline pretreatment blood. Reading the label with the study, this specimen's treatment or condition is: 15 Gy SBRT to primary tumor, nephrectomy 4 weeks later. Serial peripheral blood from radiation-treated patients was sampled at baseline, 2 weeks and 4 weeks after SBRT to track tumor-enriched clonotypes. Every patient's renal cell carcinoma showed clear cell pathology. Genomic DNA for TCR sequencing was prepared using the QIAamp DNA Blood Mini Kit (Qiagen). The analyses included only samples that passed all quality control checks. The sample was blood, taken from a patient whose treatment included radiotherapy and nephrectomy. The sequence was obtained from a woman between 65 and 79 years old with renal cell carcinoma.

CDR3 reads: CASSSDLSYEQYF. The nucleotide sequence reads as follows: TGCGCCAGCAGCTCGGACCTCTCCTACGAGCAGTACTTC. This receptor chain uses TRBV5-1 and TRBJ2-7; the D gene cannot be resolved reliably. The CDR3 covers 13 residues, taking in both the cysteine and the phenylalanine. This entry keeps only the CDR3 DNA: 39 bases, framed from base 1. V is clipped by 3 bases and J by 0 bases, and the sequence between their germline boundaries is 7 bases long. CDR1 and CDR2 (SGHRS, YFSETQ) derive from the germline V gene.